These T cell receptor beta chains were read from a single sample in a study of cytomegalovirus exposure and HLA in healthy donors. The method was immunoSEQ multiplex PCR; TCRdb's version includes in-frame clones alone and lacks a portion of them. This repertoire shows over 200,000 clones, more than 60% found once; its top ten account for 2.5% to 3%. Sequencing was performed on PBMCs. These receptors all stem from a woman in her sixties or seventies in good health and CMV-seropositive. Both conserved end residues are part of each CDR3. D genes are given only for firm matches. The listing skips clone size in some rows; elsewhere it reads once, few, many or a size class.

CDR3: CASSLLAGDYNEQFF
DNA: TGCGCCAGCAGCTTGTTAGCGGGAGATTACAATGAGCAGTTCTTC
V: TRBV5-1
J: TRBJ2-1
size: NA
length: 15
D: TRBD2

CDR3: CASSQGRQGARGYTF
DNA: TGCGCCAGCAGCCAAGGCCGACAGGGGGCAAGGGGCTACACCTTC
V: TRBV4-3
J: TRBJ1-2
size: NA
length: 15
D: TRBD1

CDR3: CASSLSSTGELFF
DNA: TGTGCCAGCAGCTTATCCTCCACCGGGGAGCTGTTTTTT
V: TRBV7-3
J: TRBJ2-2
size: NA
length: 13
D: NA

CDR3: CASSTGILGAEAFF
DNA: TGTGCCAGCAGCACAGGGATTCTAGGGGCTGAAGCTTTCTTT
V: TRBV7-3
J: TRBJ1-1
size: NA
length: 14
D: NA

CDR3: CASSEQGALNYGYTF
DNA: TGTGCCAGCAGTGAACAGGGGGCGCTCAACTATGGCTACACCTTC
V: TRBV6-1
J: TRBJ1-2
size: NA
length: 15
D: TRBD1

CDR3: CASSPVDRGRIAPEAFF
DNA: TGTGCCAGCTCACCAGTGGACAGGGGGCGTATCGCGCCTGAAGCTTTCTTT
V: TRBV18
J: TRBJ1-1
size: NA
length: 17
D: TRBD1

CDR3: CASSQGSNQPQHF
DNA: TGTGCCAGCTCACAGGGGTCTAATCAGCCCCAGCATTTT
V: TRBV18
J: TRBJ1-5
size: once
length: 13
D: NA

CDR3: CASSSYRYSPLHF
DNA: TGTGCCAGCAGTTCCTACAGGTATTCACCCCTCCACTTT
V: TRBV28
J: TRBJ1-6
size: NA
length: 13
D: NA

CDR3: CASSLWPKTGKEKLFF
DNA: TGTGCCAGCAGTTTATGGCCGAAGACAGGGAAGGAAAAACTGTTTTTT
V: TRBV28
J: TRBJ1-4
size: few
length: 16
D: TRBD1

CDR3: CASSISGTDTQYF
DNA: TGTGCCAGTAGTATAAGTGGCACCGATACGCAGTATTTT
V: TRBV19
J: TRBJ2-3
size: few
length: 13
D: NA

CDR3: CASSRGVGADTQYF
DNA: TGTGCCAGTAGCCGGGGAGTCGGGGCAGATACGCAGTATTTT
V: TRBV19
J: TRBJ2-3
size: NA
length: 14
D: NA

CDR3: CASSTTRATGARGTEAFF
DNA: TGTGCCAGTAGTACGACTCGGGCAACAGGGGCTAGGGGTACTGAAGCTTTCTTT
V: TRBV19
J: TRBJ1-1
size: NA
length: 18
D: TRBD1

CDR3: CASKPRRGTDTQYF
DNA: TGTGCCAGCAAGCCGCGACGGGGCACAGATACGCAGTATTTT
V: TRBV11-2
J: TRBJ2-3
size: NA
length: 14
D: NA

CDR3: CASSDSLATDTQYF
DNA: TGTGCCAGCAGTGATAGCCTAGCTACAGATACGCAGTATTTT
V: TRBV2
J: TRBJ2-3
size: NA
length: 14
D: NA

CDR3: CASTPTGTGVNYGYTF
DNA: TGTGCCAGTACTCCCACCGGGACAGGCGTAAACTATGGCTACACCTTC
V: TRBV19
J: TRBJ1-2
size: NA
length: 16
D: TRBD1

CDR3: CSVGRVEGNEQFF
DNA: TGCAGCGTTGGGCGGGTAGAGGGAAATGAGCAGTTCTTC
V: TRBV29-1
J: TRBJ2-1
size: NA
length: 13
D: NA

CDR3: CASSVDDRVSGANVLTF
DNA: TGTGCCAGCAGCGTAGACGACAGGGTCTCTGGGGCCAACGTCCTGACTTTC
V: TRBV7-9
J: TRBJ2-6
size: NA
length: 17
D: TRBD1

CDR3: CASSRRQDEQYF
DNA: TGTGCCAGCAGCCGAAGACAGGACGAGCAGTACTTC
V: TRBV5-4
J: TRBJ2-7
size: NA
length: 12
D: NA

CDR3: CSVEGGAYEQYF
DNA: TGCAGCGTTGAAGGGGGAGCGTACGAGCAGTACTTC
V: TRBV29-1
J: TRBJ2-7
size: NA
length: 12
D: NA

CDR3: CASSYSGQANQPQHF
DNA: TGTGCCAGCAGTTACTCGGGACAGGCCAATCAGCCCCAGCATTTT
V: TRBV6-5
J: TRBJ1-5
size: NA
length: 15
D: TRBD1

CDR3: CASIRRGLTYNEQFF
DNA: TGTGCCAGCATCCGCAGGGGGCTAACCTACAATGAGCAGTTCTTC
V: TRBV6-1
J: TRBJ2-1
size: NA
length: 15
D: TRBD1

CDR3: CASSPRSGIDYGYTF
DNA: TGTGCCAGCTCACCAAGGTCAGGGATCGACTATGGCTACACCTTC
V: TRBV18
J: TRBJ1-2
size: NA
length: 15
D: NA

CDR3: CAWTRDRFNYGYTF
DNA: TGTGCCTGGACCCGGGACAGATTTAACTATGGCTACACCTTC
V: TRBV30
J: TRBJ1-2
size: NA
length: 14
D: TRBD1

CDR3: CASSLRTSGVQETQYF
DNA: TGCGCCAGCAGCCTCAGGACTAGCGGGGTCCAAGAGACCCAGTACTTC
V: TRBV5-1
J: TRBJ2-5
size: NA
length: 16
D: TRBD2

CDR3: CASRTGSQETQYF
DNA: TGTGCCAGCAGGACCGGGAGCCAAGAGACCCAGTACTTC
V: TRBV7-6
J: TRBJ2-5
size: NA
length: 13
D: NA

CDR3: CAIRQEGNTEAFF
DNA: TGTGCCATTCGACAGGAAGGGAACACTGAAGCTTTCTTT
V: TRBV10-3
J: TRBJ1-1
size: NA
length: 13
D: NA

CDR3: CASRRDRANYGYTF
DNA: TGTGCCAGCCGTAGGGACAGAGCTAACTATGGCTACACCTTC
V: TRBV6-6
J: TRBJ1-2
size: NA
length: 14
D: TRBD1